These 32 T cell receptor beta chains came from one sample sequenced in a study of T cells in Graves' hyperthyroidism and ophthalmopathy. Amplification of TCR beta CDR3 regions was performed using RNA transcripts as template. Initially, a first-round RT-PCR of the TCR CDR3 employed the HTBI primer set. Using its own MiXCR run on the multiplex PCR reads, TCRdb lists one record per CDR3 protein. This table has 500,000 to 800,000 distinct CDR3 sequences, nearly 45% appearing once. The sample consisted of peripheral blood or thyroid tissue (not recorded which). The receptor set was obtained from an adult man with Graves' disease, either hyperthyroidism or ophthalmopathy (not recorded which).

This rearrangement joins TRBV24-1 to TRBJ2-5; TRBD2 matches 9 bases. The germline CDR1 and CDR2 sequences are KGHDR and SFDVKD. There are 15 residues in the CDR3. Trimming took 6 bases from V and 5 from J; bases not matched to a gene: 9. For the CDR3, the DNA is TGTGCCACCAGTTACTCCCGGACTAGCGTGGAGACCCAGTACTTC. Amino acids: CATSYSRTSVETQYF.

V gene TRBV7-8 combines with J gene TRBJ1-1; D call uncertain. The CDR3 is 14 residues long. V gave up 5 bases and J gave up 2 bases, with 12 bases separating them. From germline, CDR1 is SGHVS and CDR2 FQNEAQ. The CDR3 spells CASSPFLDNTEAFF. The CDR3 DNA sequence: TGTGCCAGCAGCCCGTTCCTAGACAACACTGAAGCTTTCTTT.

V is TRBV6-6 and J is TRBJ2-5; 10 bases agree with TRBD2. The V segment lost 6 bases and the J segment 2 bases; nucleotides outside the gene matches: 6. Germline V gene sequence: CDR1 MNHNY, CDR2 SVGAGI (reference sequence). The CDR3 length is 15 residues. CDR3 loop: CASRPAGGRQETQYF. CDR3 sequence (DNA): TGTGCCAGCAGACCAGCGGGGGGGCGACAAGAGACCCAGTACTTC.

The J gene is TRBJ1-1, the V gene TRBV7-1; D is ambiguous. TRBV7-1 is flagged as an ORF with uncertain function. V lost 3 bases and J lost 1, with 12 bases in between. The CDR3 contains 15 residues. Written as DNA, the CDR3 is TGTGCCAGCAGCTCCCGGACTCTCAAGAACACTGAAGCTTTCTTT. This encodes CASSSRTLKNTEAFF.

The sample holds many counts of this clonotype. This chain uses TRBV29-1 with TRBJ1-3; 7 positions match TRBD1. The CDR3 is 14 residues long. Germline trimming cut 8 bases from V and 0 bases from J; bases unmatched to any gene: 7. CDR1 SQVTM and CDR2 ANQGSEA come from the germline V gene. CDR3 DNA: TGCAGCATTTCAGGGGGGCTCTCTGGAAACACCATATATTTT. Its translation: CSISGGLSGNTIYF.

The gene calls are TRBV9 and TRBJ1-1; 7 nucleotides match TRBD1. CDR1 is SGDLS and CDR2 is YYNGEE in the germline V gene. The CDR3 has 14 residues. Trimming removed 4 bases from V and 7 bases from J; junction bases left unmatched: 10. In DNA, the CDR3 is TGTGCCAGCAGCCTCAGAGGGGGCCCGGGTGAAGCTTTCTTT. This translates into CASSLRGGPGEAFF.

CDR3 in amino acids: CATSAGLAGDETQYF. The CDR3 nucleotides read TGTGCCACCAGCGCGGGACTAGCGGGAGACGAGACCCAGTACTTC. The chain joins TRBV15 to TRBJ2-5; TRBD2 matches at 14 bases. Per germline, CDR1 LNHNV and CDR2 YYDKDF (reference sequence). The CDR3 is 15 residues long. V lost 5 bases, J lost 5 bases, and 4 bases stayed unmatched.

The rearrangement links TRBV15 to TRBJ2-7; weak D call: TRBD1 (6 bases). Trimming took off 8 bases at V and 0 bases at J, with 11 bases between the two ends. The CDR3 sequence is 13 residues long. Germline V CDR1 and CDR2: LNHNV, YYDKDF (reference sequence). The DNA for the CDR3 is TGTGCCACCGGACAGCCGAGCTCCTACGAGCAGTACTTC. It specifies CATGQPSSYEQYF.

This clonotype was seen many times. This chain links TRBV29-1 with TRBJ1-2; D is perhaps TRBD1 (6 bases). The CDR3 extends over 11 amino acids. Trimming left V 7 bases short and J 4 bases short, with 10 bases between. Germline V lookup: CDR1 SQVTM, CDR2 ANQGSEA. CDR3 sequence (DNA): TGCAGCGGCCGGGACATCTATGGCTACACCTTC. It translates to CSGRDIYGYTF.

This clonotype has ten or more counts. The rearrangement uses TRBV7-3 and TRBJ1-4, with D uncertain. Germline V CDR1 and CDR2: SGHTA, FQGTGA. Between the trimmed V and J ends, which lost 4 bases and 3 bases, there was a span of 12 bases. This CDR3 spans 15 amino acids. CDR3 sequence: CASSWPGSANEKLFF. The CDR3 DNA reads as TGTGCCAGCAGCTGGCCAGGCTCGGCTAATGAAAAACTGTTTTTT.

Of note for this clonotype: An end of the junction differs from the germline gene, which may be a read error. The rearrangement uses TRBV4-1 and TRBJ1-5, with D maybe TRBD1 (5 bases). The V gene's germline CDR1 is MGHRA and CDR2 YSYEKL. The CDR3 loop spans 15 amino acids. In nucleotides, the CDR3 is TGTGCCAGCAGCCAGGGCCGAGGAGGCAATCAGCCCCAGCATTTT. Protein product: CASSQGRGGNQPQHF.

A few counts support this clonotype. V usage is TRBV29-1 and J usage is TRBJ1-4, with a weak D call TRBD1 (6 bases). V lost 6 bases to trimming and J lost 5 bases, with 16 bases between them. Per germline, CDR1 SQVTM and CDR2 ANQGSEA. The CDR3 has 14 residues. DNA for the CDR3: TGCAGCGTCGAGACAGGCTCTTTAAATGAAAAACTGTTTTTT. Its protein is CSVETGSLNEKLFF.

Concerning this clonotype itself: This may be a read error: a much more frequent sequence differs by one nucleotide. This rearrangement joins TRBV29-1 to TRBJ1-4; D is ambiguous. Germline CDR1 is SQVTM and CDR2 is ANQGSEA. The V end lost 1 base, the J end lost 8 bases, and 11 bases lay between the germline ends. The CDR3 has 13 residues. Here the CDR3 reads CSVEGGKREKLFF. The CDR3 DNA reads TGCAGCGTTGAAGGTGGGAAGCGGGAAAAACTGTTTTTT.

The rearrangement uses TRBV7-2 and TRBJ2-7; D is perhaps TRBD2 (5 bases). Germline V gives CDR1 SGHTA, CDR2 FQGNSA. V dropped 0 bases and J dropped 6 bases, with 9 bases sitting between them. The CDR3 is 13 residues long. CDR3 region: CASSLAADFEQYF. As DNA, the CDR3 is TGTGCCAGCAGCTTAGCAGCGGATTTCGAGCAGTACTTC.

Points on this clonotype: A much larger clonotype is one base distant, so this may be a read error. CDR3 bases: TGCAGCGCCCGGACAGCGCATGGCTACACCTTC. Protein: CSARTAHGYTF. V and J are TRBV29-1 and TRBJ1-2, with TRBD1 as a possible D gene (6 bases). Looked up from germline, CDR1 is SQVTM and CDR2 is ANQGSEA. Trimming stripped 7 bases from V and 6 bases from J, with 12 bases between. There are 11 residues in the CDR3.

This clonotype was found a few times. CDR3 sequence reads: CASSLKGVQPQHF. The CDR3 DNA follows: TGTGCCAGCAGCTTAAAGGGAGTTCAGCCCCAGCATTTT. The chain uses TRBV2 and TRBJ1-5, with D unresolved. Germline CDR1 reads SNHLY; CDR2 reads FYNNEI. Trimming took off 6 bases at V and 6 bases at J, with 12 bases between the two ends. The CDR3 covers 13 residues.

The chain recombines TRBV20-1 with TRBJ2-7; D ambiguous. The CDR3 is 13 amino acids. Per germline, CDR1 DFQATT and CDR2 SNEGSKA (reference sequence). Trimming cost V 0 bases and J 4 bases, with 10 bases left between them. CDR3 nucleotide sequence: TGCAGTGCTAGAGAAACCGCTGGGTACGAGCAGTACTTC. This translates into CSARETAGYEQYF.

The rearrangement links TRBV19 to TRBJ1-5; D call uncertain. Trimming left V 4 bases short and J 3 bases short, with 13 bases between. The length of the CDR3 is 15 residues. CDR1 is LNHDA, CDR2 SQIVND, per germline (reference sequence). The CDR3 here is CASSKNGQVNQPQHF. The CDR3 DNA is TGTGCCAGTAGTAAGAACGGGCAGGTCAATCAGCCCCAGCATTTT.

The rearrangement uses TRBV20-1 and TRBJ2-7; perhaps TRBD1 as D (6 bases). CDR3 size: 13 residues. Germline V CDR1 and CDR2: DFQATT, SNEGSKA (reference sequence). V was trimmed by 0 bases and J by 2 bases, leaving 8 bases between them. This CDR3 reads CSAREGTTYEQYF. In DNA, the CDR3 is TGCAGTGCTAGAGAGGGGACAACCTACGAGCAGTACTTC.

CDR3 sequence: CASSKGLAEGETQYF. The CDR3 DNA reads TGTGCCAGTAGTAAGGGACTAGCGGAGGGAGAGACCCAGTACTTC. V usage is TRBV19 and J usage is TRBJ2-5; TRBD2 matches at 11 bases. Germline CDR1 and CDR2: LNHDA and SQIVND (reference sequence). The CDR3 sequence is 15 residues long. The J segment lost 4 bases and the V segment lost 4 bases, leaving 5 bases of the junction unmatched. Looking up the rest from reference TRBV19 and TRBJ2-5 gives the full variable domain: DGGITQSPKYLFRKEGQNVTLSCEQNLNHDAMYWYRQDPGQGLRLIYYSQIVNDFQKGDIAEGYSVSREKKESFPLTVTSAQKNPTAFYLCASSKGLAEGETQYFGPGTRLLVL.

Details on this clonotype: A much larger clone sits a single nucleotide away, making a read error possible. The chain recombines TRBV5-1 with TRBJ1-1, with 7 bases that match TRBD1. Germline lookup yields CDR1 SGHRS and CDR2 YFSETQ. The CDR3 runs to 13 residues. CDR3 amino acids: CAGSLDDRVEAFF. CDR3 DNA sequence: TGCGCCGGCAGCTTGGATGACAGGGTTGAAGCTTTCTTT.

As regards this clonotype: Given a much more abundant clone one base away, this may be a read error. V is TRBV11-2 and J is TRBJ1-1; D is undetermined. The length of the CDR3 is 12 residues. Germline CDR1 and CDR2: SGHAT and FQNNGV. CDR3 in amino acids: CAGSRNSAEAFF. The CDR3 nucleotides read TGTGCCGGCAGCCGAAATAGCGCTGAAGCTTTCTTT.

CDR3 protein: CASSLASFGQSTQYYSNQPQHF. CDR3 nucleotides: TGTGCCAGCAGCTTAGCTTCCTTCGGGCAGAGCACTCAGTATTATAGCAATCAGCCCCAGCATTTT. The genes are TRBV7-9 and TRBJ1-5; unclear D gene. Germline CDR1 SEHNR, CDR2 FQNEAQ (reference sequence). The length of the CDR3 is 22 residues. The V end was cut by 0 bases, the J end by 0 bases, with 27 bases between.

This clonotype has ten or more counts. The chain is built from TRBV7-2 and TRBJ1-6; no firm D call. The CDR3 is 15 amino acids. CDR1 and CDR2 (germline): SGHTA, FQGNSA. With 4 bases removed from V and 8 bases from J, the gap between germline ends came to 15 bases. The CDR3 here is CASSSGVVVHSPLHF. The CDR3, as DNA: TGTGCCAGCAGCTCCGGTGTGGTTGTACATTCACCCCTCCACTTT.

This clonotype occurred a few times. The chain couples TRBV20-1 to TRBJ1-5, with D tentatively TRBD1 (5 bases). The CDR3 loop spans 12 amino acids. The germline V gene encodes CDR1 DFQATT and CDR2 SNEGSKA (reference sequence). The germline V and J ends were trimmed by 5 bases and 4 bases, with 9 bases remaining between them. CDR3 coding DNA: TGCAGTGCTTGGACAACAAATCAGCCCCAGCATTTT. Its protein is CSAWTTNQPQHF.

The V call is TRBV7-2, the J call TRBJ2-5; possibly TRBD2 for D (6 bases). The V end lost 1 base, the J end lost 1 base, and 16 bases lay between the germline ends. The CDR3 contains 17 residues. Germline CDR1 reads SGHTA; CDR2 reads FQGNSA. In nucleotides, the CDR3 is TGTGCCAGCAGCTTAGGAGGAGGCCGGGGGACCCAAGAGACCCAGTACTTC. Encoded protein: CASSLGGGRGTQETQYF.

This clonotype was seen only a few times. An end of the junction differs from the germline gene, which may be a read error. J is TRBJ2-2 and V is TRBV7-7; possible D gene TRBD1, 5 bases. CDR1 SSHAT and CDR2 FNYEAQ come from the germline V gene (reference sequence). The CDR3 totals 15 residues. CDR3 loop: CASSLRPGYTGELFF. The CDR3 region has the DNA TGTGCTAGCAGCCTACGCCCAGGGTACACCGGGGAGCTGTTTTTT.

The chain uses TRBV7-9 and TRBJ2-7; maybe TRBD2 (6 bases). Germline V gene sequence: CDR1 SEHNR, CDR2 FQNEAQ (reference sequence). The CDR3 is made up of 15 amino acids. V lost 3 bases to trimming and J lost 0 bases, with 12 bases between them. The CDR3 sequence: CASSLRAGSSYEQYF. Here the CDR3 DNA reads TGTGCCAGCAGCTTGAGGGCGGGGAGCTCCTACGAGCAGTACTTC.

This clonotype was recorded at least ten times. The CDR3 DNA sequence: TGTGCCACCAGCATGATGACTAGCGGGGGTTACGAGCAGTACTTC. It encodes CATSMMTSGGYEQYF. The V call is TRBV15, the J call TRBJ2-7; 12 bases line up with TRBD2. The V gene end was trimmed by 4 bases and the J gene end by 4 bases; junction bases not matched to a gene: 5. This CDR3 has 15 residues. Germline CDR1 is LNHNV and CDR2 is YYDKDF (reference sequence).

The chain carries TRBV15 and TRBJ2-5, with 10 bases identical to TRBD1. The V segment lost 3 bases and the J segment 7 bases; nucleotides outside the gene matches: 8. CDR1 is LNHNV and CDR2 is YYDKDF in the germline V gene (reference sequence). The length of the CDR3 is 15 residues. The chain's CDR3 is CATSSVGTGAGTQYF. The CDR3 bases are TGTGCCACCAGCAGCGTCGGGACAGGGGCGGGGACCCAGTACTTC. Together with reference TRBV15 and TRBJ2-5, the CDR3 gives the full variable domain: DAMVIQNPRYQVTQFGKPVTLSCSQTLNHNVMYWYQQKSSQAPKLLFHYYDKDFNNEADTPDNFQSRRPNTSFCFLDIRSPGLGDTAMYLCATSSVGTGAGTQYFGPGTRLLVL.

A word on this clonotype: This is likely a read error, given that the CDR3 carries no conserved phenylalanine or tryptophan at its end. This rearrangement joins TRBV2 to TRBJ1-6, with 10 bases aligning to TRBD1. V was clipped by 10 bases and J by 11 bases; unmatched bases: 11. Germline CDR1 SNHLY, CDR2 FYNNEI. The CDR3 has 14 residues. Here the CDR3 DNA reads TGTGCCACCTCAGCGGGACAGGGGTTGGCACCCCTCCACTCT. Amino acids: CATSAGQGLAPLHS.

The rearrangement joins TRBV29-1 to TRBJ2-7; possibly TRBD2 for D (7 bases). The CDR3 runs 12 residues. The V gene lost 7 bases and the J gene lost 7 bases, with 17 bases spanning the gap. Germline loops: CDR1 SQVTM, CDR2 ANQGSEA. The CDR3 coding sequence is TGCAGCGGCCTAGGGGGGGCGGGAGAGCAGTACTTC. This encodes CSGLGGAGEQYF.